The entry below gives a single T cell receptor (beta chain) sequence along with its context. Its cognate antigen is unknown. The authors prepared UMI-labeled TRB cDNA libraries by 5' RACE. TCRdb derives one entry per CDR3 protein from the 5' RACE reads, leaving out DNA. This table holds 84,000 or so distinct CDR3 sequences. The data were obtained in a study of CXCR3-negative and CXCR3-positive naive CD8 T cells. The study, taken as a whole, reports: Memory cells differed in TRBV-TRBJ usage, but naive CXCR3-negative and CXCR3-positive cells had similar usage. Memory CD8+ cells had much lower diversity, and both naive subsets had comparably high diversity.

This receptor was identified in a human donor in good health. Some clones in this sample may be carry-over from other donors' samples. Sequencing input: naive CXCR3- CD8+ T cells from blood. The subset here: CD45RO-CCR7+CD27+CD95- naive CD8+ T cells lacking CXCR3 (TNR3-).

The CDR3 sequence: CASSVRGTGGYTF. The chain carries TRBV28 and TRBJ1-2; TCRdb's assignment of TRBD1 cannot be checked, as there is no DNA. Germline V lookup: CDR1 MDHEN, CDR2 SYDVKM. The CDR3 has 13 amino acids.